A selection of T cell receptor beta chains follows, all from one sample in a study of siplizumab effects on memory and regulatory T cells. The repertoire was sequenced with immunoSEQ multiplex PCR; TCRdb's copy has only in-frame clones and lacks some. The table lists 9,900 or so clones, more than 35% of them singletons. Their target antigens are unknown. The sequenced sample was CFSE-low (dividing) CD8+ T cells sorted from an allogeneic mixed lymphocyte reaction. These receptor sequences come from a human donor in good health; the cells came from an allogeneic mixed lymphocyte reaction. Both conserved end residues are part of each CDR3. D genes are given only for firm matches. Size tells how often a clone was seen (once, few, many) or the class of an expanded clone, and some rows leave it out.

few	TRBD1	TRBV27	TRBJ2-7	TGTGCCAGCAGTATGACAGGGTACATCAACGAGCAGTACTTC	CASSMTGYINEQYF
medium-sized	TRBD2	TRBV19	TRBJ2-1	TGTGCCAGTAGTATAGCGAGCGGGGGGCTAATTTTTAATGAGCAGTTCTTC	CASSIASGGLIFNEQFF
few	.	TRBV30	TRBJ1-5	TGTGCCTGGGGAGGGGGTGGGCGCAATCAGCCCCAGCATTTT	CAWGGGGRNQPQHF
few	.	TRBV4-1	TRBJ2-5	TGCGCCAGCAGCCATTCAGCCGGAGCCTACGGGGAAGAGACCCAGTACTTC	CASSHSAGAYGEETQYF
.	.	TRBV9	TRBJ2-3	TGTGCCAGCAGCGTACTAGATAATCCAGATACGCAGTATTTT	CASSVLDNPDTQYF
few	.	TRBV5-6	TRBJ1-5	TGTGCCAGCAGTCGGGAGAGCAATCAGCCCCAGCATTTT	CASSRESNQPQHF
.	.	TRBV5-6	TRBJ1-5	TGTGCCAGCAGTTCGAACTACATGGGTCAGCCCCAGCATTTT	CASSSNYMGQPQHF
.	.	TRBV27	TRBJ2-7	TGTGCCAGCGCGTCTTACCCCTTGGACGAGCAGTACTTC	CASASYPLDEQYF
.	TRBD2	TRBV4-3	TRBJ2-1	TGCGCCAGCAGCCAAGATTATATAGGACTAGCGGTCTATGAGCAGTTCTTC	CASSQDYIGLAVYEQFF
once	TRBD2	TRBV7-7	TRBJ2-1	TGTGCCAGCAGCTTCGACGCGGGGGGATACAATGAGCAGTTCTTC	CASSFDAGGYNEQFF
.	TRBD1	TRBV13	TRBJ2-2	TGTGCCAGCAGCTTAGGGACAGGGAACGGGGAGCTGTTTTTT	CASSLGTGNGELFF
medium-sized	.	TRBV28	TRBJ1-1	TGTGCCAGCAGTTTATCCGGATCCCTGGACCCAACTTTCTTT	CASSLSGSLDPTFF
few	.	TRBV6-5	TRBJ1-5	TGTGCCAGCAGTCCAAATCGCCAGCCCCAGCATTTT	CASSPNRQPQHF
.	.	TRBV4-1	TRBJ2-3	TGCGCCAGCAGCCAAATGGGAGGGGGGGGCATAGATACGCAGTATTTT	CASSQMGGGGIDTQYF
.	.	TRBV9	TRBJ2-1	TGTGCCAGCAGCGCACAGGGAAGGTTGGACAATGAGCAGTTCTTC	CASSAQGRLDNEQFF
.	.	TRBV5-1	TRBJ1-4	TGCGCCAGCAGCTTGGAGGGGGGAACTAATGAAAAACTGTTTTTT	CASSLEGGTNEKLFF
.	TRBD1	TRBV6-6	TRBJ2-7	TGTGCCAGCAGTTGGACAGGGGGAGAACCCTACGAGCAGTACTTC	CASSWTGGEPYEQYF
.	.	TRBV27	TRBJ2-1	TGTGCCAGCAGTTTGGGGGGAATCTCCTACAATGAGCAGTTCTTC	CASSLGGISYNEQFF
few	TRBD1	TRBV4-1	TRBJ1-1	TGCGCCAGCAGCCAAGCCACTCAGGGGGGACCCCAAGCTTTCTTT	CASSQATQGGPQAFF
few	.	TRBV5-5	TRBJ1-1	TGTGCCAGCAGCTTGGAGGTGGGGCTAGGCTTTGAAGCTTTCTTT	CASSLEVGLGFEAFF
many	.	TRBV2	TRBJ2-7	TGTGCCAGCCTCTGGGCGTCGGGATCCGAGCAGTACTTC	CASLWASGSEQYF
medium-sized	.	TRBV5-6	TRBJ2-2	TGTGCCAGCACGGTTGTGATGGGGGGATCCGGGGAGCTGTTTTTT	CASTVVMGGSGELFF
.	.	TRBV27	TRBJ2-7	TGTGCCAGCAGTTTACAGGGTTCCTACGAGCAGTACTTC	CASSLQGSYEQYF
few	.	TRBV7-9	TRBJ2-7	TGTGCCAGCAGCTCCCCAATCGGTCTCTTCGAGCAGTACTTC	CASSSPIGLFEQYF
.	.	TRBV7-2	TRBJ2-5	TGTGCCAGCAGCTTAGACAGGGAGACCCAGTACTTC	CASSLDRETQYF
few	TRBD1	TRBV4-1	TRBJ2-3	TGCGCCAGCAGCCAAGAGGGGAACAGGGGAGATACGCAGTATTTT	CASSQEGNRGDTQYF
.	.	TRBV6-1	TRBJ1-2	TGTGCCAGCATGGAGGGGTATCTAGCCTATGGCTACACCTTC	CASMEGYLAYGYTF
.	TRBD1	TRBV7-2	TRBJ1-1	TGTGCCAGCAGCTTAGGGGGACAGGGGGAAGCTTTCTTT	CASSLGGQGEAFF
.	TRBD1	TRBV15	TRBJ2-7	TGTGCCACCTTCCTCGACAGGGAATCCTACGAGCAGTACTTC	CATFLDRESYEQYF
.	TRBD2	TRBV6-5	TRBJ2-1	TGTGCCAGCGGTGCGGGGGGAAACAATGAGCAGTTCTTC	CASGAGGNNEQFF
medium-sized	TRBD1	TRBV4-3	TRBJ1-1	TGCGCCAGCAGCCAAGCCACTCAGGGGGGACCCCAAGCTTTCTTT	CASSQATQGGPQAFF
medium-sized	.	TRBV5-4	TRBJ2-2	TGTGCCAGCAGCTTGGTCCTCACCGGGGAGCTGTTTTTT	CASSLVLTGELFF
.	.	TRBV5-5	TRBJ2-7	TGCGCCAGCAGCCAAGATCTTGGGGGAAACGAGCAGTACTTC	CASSQDLGGNEQYF
medium-sized	.	TRBV29-1	TRBJ1-1	TGCAGCGTTGTCTACGGGGTTCCTGAAGCTTTCTTT	CSVVYGVPEAFF
few	.	TRBV4-1	TRBJ2-1	TGCGCCAGCAGCCGAATCGGGAACAATGAGCAGTTCTTC	CASSRIGNNEQFF
.	.	TRBV7-1	TRBJ1-1	TGTGCCAGCAGCTCCCCTGAGTGGGGGAACACTGAAGCTTTCTTT	CASSSPEWGNTEAFF
once	TRBD1	TRBV19	TRBJ2-7	TGTGCCAGTAGCAACGACCGGGACAGCGTCTACGAGCAGTACTTC	CASSNDRDSVYEQYF
medium-sized	.	TRBV19	TRBJ2-7	TGTGCCAGTAGTATAGCCTCAGGGACGGGATTCTACGAGCAGTACTTC	CASSIASGTGFYEQYF
.	.	TRBV5-5	TRBJ2-4	TGTGCCAGCAGCTTGTGGGACCAAAACATTCAGTACTTC	CASSLWDQNIQYF
.	.	TRBV6-6	TRBJ2-7	TGTGCCAGCAGTTTCGGGGGAGCCTACGAGCAGTACTTC	CASSFGGAYEQYF
medium-sized	TRBD2	TRBV19	TRBJ2-1	TGTGCCAGTAGTATGACTAGCGGGGGGCTGTACAATGAGCAGTTCTTC	CASSMTSGGLYNEQFF
medium-sized	.	TRBV29-1	TRBJ2-7	TGCAGCGTTGAAGATCCGGAGGCCTACGAGCAGTACTTC	CSVEDPEAYEQYF
few	TRBD2	TRBV5-1	TRBJ2-7	TGCGCCAGCAGCGTGGGACTAGGGTACGAGCAGTACTTC	CASSVGLGYEQYF
once	TRBD2	TRBV15	TRBJ2-3	TGTGCCACCAGCAGCCGGACTAGCTCGGCAGATACGCAGTATTTT	CATSSRTSSADTQYF
once	.	TRBV7-2	TRBJ1-1	TGTGCCAGCAGCTTAGGGTTCGGCACTGAAGCTTTCTTT	CASSLGFGTEAFF
.	.	TRBV4-3	TRBJ2-1	TGCGCCAGCAGCCAAGAGAAGTTCTCCTACAATGAGCAGTTCTTC	CASSQEKFSYNEQFF
.	.	TRBV27	TRBJ2-3	TGTGCCAGCGAAGGGAGTGGGATAGATACGCAGTATTTT	CASEGSGIDTQYF
.	.	TRBV7-7	TRBJ2-5	TGTGCCAGCAGCCCGGACACGTGGGGGACCCAGTACTTC	CASSPDTWGTQYF
.	TRBD2	TRBV9	TRBJ2-3	TGTGCCAGCAGTGAACGGACTAGCGGGGGTACAGATACGCAGTATTTT	CASSERTSGGTDTQYF
.	.	TRBV7-9	TRBJ1-6	TGTGCCAGCAGACCAGGGAATTCACCCCTCCACTTT	CASRPGNSPLHF
few	TRBD2	TRBV10-1	TRBJ2-5	TGCGCCAGCCACACTAGCGGGGGTTGTGGGGAGACCCAGTACTTC	CASHTSGGCGETQYF
few	.	TRBV7-9	TRBJ1-4	TGTGCCAGCAGCACAGACACGGACGAGGCTGAAAAACTGTTTTTT	CASSTDTDEAEKLFF
.	TRBD2	TRBV7-9	TRBJ2-7	TGTGCCAGCAGCTCCGGGACTAGCGGCTACGAGCAGTACTTC	CASSSGTSGYEQYF
few	.	TRBV28	TRBJ1-3	TGTGCCAGCAGCCTGGGGGGGACTGGAAACACCATATATTTT	CASSLGGTGNTIYF
medium-sized	.	TRBV27	TRBJ1-2	TGTGCCAGCAGTTTAAGGCAGTCATATGGCTACACCTTC	CASSLRQSYGYTF